The sequence of this TCR beta chain was determined in a study of post-analysis software for immune sequencing data. Turning to the study itself: Included among the disease courses, which were recorded for the cohort, were relapsing-remitting, secondary progressive and progressive-relapsing multiple sclerosis. Study-level points and caveats: The authors found that F measure strongly co-clustered same-batch samples. In multiple sclerosis, normalized Chao1 diversity was significantly below that of controls.

Unique molecular identifiers were built into the TCR beta cDNA libraries. Between roughly 1 and 11 million T cells gave rise to some 490,000 cDNA molecules. TCRdb analysed the PCR reads with MiXCR anew, one entry per CDR3 protein. This table has some 690,000 distinct CDR3 sequences, 55% to 60% appearing once. As regards this clonotype: Its antigen is unknown.

Material: blood. This clonotype was sampled from a girl aged 2 to 9 with multiple sclerosis.

Here the CDR3 reads CASSLVLAGRNEQFF. DNA of the CDR3: TGCGCCAGCAGCTTGGTACTAGCGGGGCGAAATGAGCAGTTCTTC. V and J are TRBV5-1 and TRBJ2-1; 10 bases agree with TRBD2. The CDR3 is 15 residues long. The ends lost 0 bases at V and 7 bases at J; junction bases unmatched: 4. Per the germline V gene, CDR1 is SGHRS and CDR2 is YFSETQ.